Each of the 10 T cell receptor beta chains below was sequenced from the same sample in a study of T cells in tumors after PD-1 blockade. Assay: immunoSEQ multiplex PCR; the TCRdb copy retains only in-frame clones and omits some. The top ten clones hold roughly 13% of a sample with 60,000 or so clones, around 80% of them seen once. This specimen consisted of PBMCs, obtained before anti-PD-1 treatment. These receptors were taken from a human donor with basal cell carcinoma.

J is TRBJ1-2 and V is TRBV6-5, with 11 bases lining up with TRBD1. This CDR3 contains 14 residues. In germline, CDR1 is MNHEY, CDR2 SVGAGI. With V trimmed by 6 bases and J by 5 bases, 5 bases remained unmatched. The CDR3 loop reads CASSRGQGAYGYTF. CDR3 coding DNA: TGTGCCAGCAGCCGCGGACAGGGGGCTTATGGCTACACCTTC.

The chain is built from TRBV10-2 and TRBJ1-1; 9 positions match TRBD1. There are 14 residues in the CDR3. The J segment lost 6 bases and the V segment lost 8 bases, leaving 10 bases of the junction unmatched. Germline loops: CDR1 WSHSY, CDR2 SAAADI. The CDR3, as DNA: TGCGCCAGCGGAGCCGGGACAGGGAGGTCTGAAGCTTTCTTT. It yields the protein CASGAGTGRSEAFF.

This clone has a single count. The chain combines TRBV5-1 with TRBJ2-1; 13 bases agree with TRBD2. The CDR3 has 16 amino acids. V shed 0 bases, J shed 9 bases, and the junction held 6 bases outside the gene matches. Germline loops: CDR1 SGHRS, CDR2 YFSETQ. CDR3 residues: CASSLDLTSGGREQFF. Here the CDR3 DNA reads TGCGCCAGCAGCTTGGATTTGACTAGCGGGGGGCGTGAGCAGTTCTTC.

This clone was observed a few times. The J gene is TRBJ1-1, the V gene TRBV30; D not resolved. Germline CDR1 reads GTSNPN; CDR2 reads SVGIG (reference sequence). V was cut by 2 bases and J by 0 bases, with 7 bases left in between. This CDR3 has 13 residues. In nucleotides, the CDR3 is TGTGCCTGGAGTCGAACTCTGAACACTGAAGCTTTCTTT. Protein product: CAWSRTLNTEAFF.

The chain links TRBV19 to TRBJ2-6; TRBD2 matches at 9 bases. CDR1 LNHDA and CDR2 SQIVND come from the germline V gene (reference sequence). V gave up 5 bases and J gave up 0 bases; unmatched junction bases: 5. The CDR3 runs 17 residues. The CDR3 bases are TGTGCCAGTAGTTCCGGGACTAGCTACTCTGGGGCCAACGTCCTGACTTTC. Its translation is CASSSGTSYSGANVLTF.

CDR3 sequence: CASTMGFVAGELFF. The CDR3 bases are TGTGCCAGCACGATGGGTTTTGTGGCCGGGGAGCTGTTTTTT. The chain combines TRBV2 with TRBJ2-2; D is ambiguous. The CDR3 extends over 14 amino acids. V lost 7 bases, J lost 6 bases, and 15 bases lay in between. CDR1 and CDR2 (germline): SNHLY, FYNNEI.

The rearrangement uses TRBV5-5 and TRBJ2-7; D remains ambiguous. V was trimmed by 2 bases and J by 3 bases, leaving 12 bases between them. Germline V gene data show CDR1 as SGHKS and CDR2 as YYEKEE (reference sequence). The CDR3 contains 14 residues. CDR3 DNA sequence: TGTGCCAGCAGCTTCCTTAGGAGCGACTACGAGCAGTACTTC. Its translation is CASSFLRSDYEQYF.

This clone has just a few counts. This sequence joins TRBV12-5 and TRBJ2-3, with unresolved D. The CDR3 length is 11 residues. The V gene lost 9 bases and the J gene lost 6 bases, with 10 bases spanning the gap. From germline, CDR1 is LGHNT and CDR2 FRNRAP. Written as DNA, the CDR3 is TGTGCTAGCTCGCGCCTTGATACGCAGTATTTT. As protein: CASSRLDTQYF.

The V and J genes are TRBV29-1 and TRBJ2-3; 8 nucleotides align to TRBD2. The junction had 11 bases not matched to a gene; V was cut back by 8 bases and J by 4 bases. Germline V gives CDR1 SQVTM, CDR2 ANQGSEA. The CDR3 is 14 amino acids. The CDR3 DNA follows: TGCAGCATTCGGAGCGGGGGCGTCCCAGATACGCAGTATTTT. This encodes CSIRSGGVPDTQYF.

CDR3 residues: CSVEEGLAGSYEQYF. In DNA, the CDR3 is TGCAGCGTTGAAGAGGGACTAGCGGGCTCCTACGAGCAGTACTTC. The genes are TRBV29-1 and TRBJ2-7, with 12 bases matching TRBD2. The germline V gene has CDR1 SQVTM and CDR2 ANQGSEA. CDR3 length: 15 amino acids. The trim removed 0 bases at V and 0 bases at J, leaving 0 bases unmatched.